These 17 T cell receptor beta chains share one sample of origin, sequenced in a study of cytomegalovirus exposure and HLA in healthy donors. Primers included in the PCR were 60 Vbeta and 13 Jbeta primers. Data came from immunoSEQ multiplex PCR; TCRdb stores just in-frame clones and leaves some out. The table lists approximately 100,000 clones, about 81% of them singletons, with roughly 1.5% in the top ten. The specimen was PBMCs. The receptors derive from a man between 35 and 55 years old in good health and CMV-seronegative.

This clone was recorded a few times. The chain carries TRBV7-2 and TRBJ1-3; 7 bases align to TRBD1. The CDR3 totals 17 residues. Trimming removed 5 bases from V and 0 bases from J; junction bases left unmatched: 10. Germline values: CDR1 SGHTA, CDR2 FQGNSA. CDR3 region: CASSTFPGQSSGNTIYF. As DNA, the CDR3 is TGTGCCAGCAGCACCTTTCCGGGACAGAGCTCTGGAAACACCATATATTTT.

The chain carries TRBV7-2 and TRBJ1-6; no reliable D call. Trimming shortened V by 0 bases and J by 7 bases, and 10 bases separated the two germline ends. Germline loops: CDR1 SGHTA, CDR2 FQGNSA. CDR3 size: 15 residues. This CDR3 is CASSLARRLNSPLHF. CDR3 DNA: TGTGCCAGCAGCTTAGCTCGGAGGTTAAATTCACCCCTCCACTTT.

This sequence joins TRBV5-1 and TRBJ2-7, with D tentatively TRBD1 (5 bases). The germline gives CDR1 SGHRS, CDR2 YFSETQ. The V and J ends lost 2 bases and 3 bases respectively, with 9 bases between them. The CDR3 runs to 13 residues. CDR3 region: CASSFQGVYEQYF. CDR3 nucleotides: TGCGCCAGCAGCTTTCAAGGGGTCTACGAGCAGTACTTC.

The chain links TRBV20-1 to TRBJ2-3, with no clear D. Germline V gives CDR1 DFQATT, CDR2 SNEGSKA (reference sequence). The germline V and J ends were trimmed by 3 bases and 7 bases, with 8 bases remaining between them. The CDR3 length is 11 residues. This CDR3 reads CSASLIYTQYF. In DNA, the CDR3 is TGCAGTGCTAGTTTAATCTATACGCAGTATTTT.

J is TRBJ2-1 and V is TRBV11-2; 7 positions match TRBD1. Germline loops: CDR1 SGHAT, CDR2 FQNNGV. The CDR3 length is 15 residues. V lost 5 bases, J lost 5 bases, and 9 bases stayed unmatched. In DNA, the CDR3 is TGTGCCAGCAGCCCTAATGAGGGGGCGAACAATGAGCAGTTCTTC. Translation gives CASSPNEGANNEQFF.

This clone appeared a few times. V and J are TRBV14 and TRBJ2-2; 10 bases are shared with TRBD1. The trim removed 4 bases at V and 4 bases at J, leaving 3 bases unmatched. Germline V gene lookup returns CDR1 SGHDN and CDR2 FVKESK. The CDR3 sequence is 15 residues long. DNA of the CDR3: TGTGCCAGCAGCCTCCGGGACAGGGGCACCGGGGAGCTGTTTTTT. It encodes CASSLRDRGTGELFF.

This clone was found once. This chain connects TRBV7-8 to TRBJ1-3; no firm D call. Trimming pared 1 base from V and 6 bases from J, leaving 7 bases between. The germline V gene has CDR1 SGHVS and CDR2 FQNEAQ. The CDR3 runs 13 residues. For the CDR3, the DNA is TGTGCCAGCAGCTTAGGAGGGATAAACACCATATATTTT. Translation: CASSLGGINTIYF.

CDR3: CASSLDRVRLGNSPLHF. CDR3 in DNA: TGTGCCAGCAGCTTGGACAGGGTTCGGCTTGGGAATTCACCCCTCCACTTT. This chain links TRBV7-9 with TRBJ1-6, with 8 bases identical to TRBD1. V lost 3 bases to trimming and J lost 7 bases; unmatched junction nucleotides: 11. Per the germline V gene, CDR1 is SEHNR and CDR2 is FQNEAQ (reference sequence). This CDR3 comprises 17 residues.

The chain recombines TRBV18 with TRBJ1-1, with D perhaps TRBD1 (5 bases). This CDR3 has 16 residues. CDR1 is KGHSH, CDR2 LQKENI, per germline. V lost 3 bases and J 7 bases, leaving 21 bases between the germline ends. CDR3 DNA: TGTGCCAGCTCACCTTTAGGGCGGATTCGAGACAGTGAAGCTTTCTTT. The encoded protein is CASSPLGRIRDSEAFF.

This chain joins TRBV5-1 and TRBJ1-3; 8 bases map to TRBD1. V shed 0 bases and J 9 bases; nucleotides not matched to a gene: 8. The CDR3 runs 15 residues. CDR1 and CDR2 from the germline V gene are SGHRS and YFSETQ. CDR3 coding DNA: TGCGCCAGCAGCTTGGGACAGGGGAAGGAGGGCACCATATATTTT. Translating gives CASSLGQGKEGTIYF.

The chain has TRBV27 and TRBJ1-1, with a tentative D call TRBD1 (5 bases). Germline lookup yields CDR1 MNHEY and CDR2 SMNVEV (reference sequence). Trimming shortened V by 7 bases and J by 0 bases, and 21 bases separated the two germline ends. This CDR3 spans 17 amino acids. For the CDR3, the DNA is TGTGCCAGCACGACCCTCACAGGCCCTGGGATGAACACTGAAGCTTTCTTT. This encodes CASTTLTGPGMNTEAFF.

J is TRBJ2-1 and V is TRBV11-3, with TRBD1 matching over 8 bases. The junction had 9 bases not matched to a gene; V was cut back by 3 bases and J by 14 bases. CDR1 is SGHNT and CDR2 is YENEEA in the germline V gene. The CDR3 has 13 residues. CDR3 in DNA: TGTGCCAGCAGCTTGGCAGGGGGCGGATCTAAGTTCTTC. It specifies CASSLAGGGSKFF. The complete variable domain, with remaining parts taken from reference TRBV11-3 and TRBJ2-1, reads EAGVVQSPRYKIIEKKQPVAFWCNPISGHNTLYWYLQNLGQGPELLIRYENEEAVDDSQLPKDRFSAERLKGVDSTLKIQPAELGDSAVYLCASSLAGGGSKFFGPGTRLTVL.

This clone was detected only once. The V gene is TRBV27, the J gene TRBJ2-7; perhaps TRBD2 as D (6 bases). CDR1 and CDR2 (germline): MNHEY, SMNVEV (reference sequence). CDR3 length: 11 amino acids. V dropped 10 bases and J dropped 6 bases, with 13 bases sitting between them. CDR3 protein: CATPGGGEQYF. The CDR3 DNA reads as TGTGCCACCCCCGGGGGTGGCGAGCAGTACTTC.

The rearrangement joins TRBV9 to TRBJ2-5, with 11 bases identical to TRBD2. The germline CDR1 and CDR2 sequences are SGDLS and YYNGEE. This CDR3 has 15 amino acids. V dropped 3 bases and J dropped 2; count of bases not matched to a gene: 3. This CDR3 is CASSDASGGQETQYF. The CDR3 nucleotides read TGTGCCAGCAGCGATGCTAGCGGGGGGCAAGAGACCCAGTACTTC.

The J gene is TRBJ1-5, the V gene TRBV6-6; 8 bases map to TRBD1. CDR3 length: 14 residues. V lost 6 bases to trimming and J lost 6 bases; unmatched junction nucleotides: 7. From germline, CDR1 is MNHNY and CDR2 SVGAGI (reference sequence). The chain's CDR3 is CASRRTGRGQPQHF. CDR3 DNA sequence: TGTGCCAGCAGGAGGACAGGGAGAGGTCAGCCCCAGCATTTT.

The V gene is TRBV4-3, the J gene TRBJ1-5; no definite D call. Germline-derived CDR1 and CDR2 are LGHNA and YSLEER. V gave up 0 bases and J gave up 4 bases, with 10 bases separating them. This CDR3 is 15 amino acids long. The CDR3: CASSQEAGPNQPQHF. The CDR3 bases are TGCGCCAGCAGCCAAGAGGCGGGTCCTAATCAGCCCCAGCATTTT.

The chain has TRBV27 and TRBJ1-4; unclear D gene. Germline lookup yields CDR1 MNHEY and CDR2 SMNVEV (reference sequence). Trimming left V 5 bases short and J 0 bases short, with 7 bases between. The CDR3 loop spans 14 amino acids. CDR3 sequence: CASSITTTNEKLFF. CDR3 DNA sequence: TGTGCCAGCAGTATCACTACAACTAATGAAAAACTGTTTTTT.